Following are 15 T cell receptor beta chains from one sample sequenced in a study of CD8 T cells in ankylosing spondylitis. TCRdb ran MiXCR on the 5' RACE reads and lists one entry per CDR3 protein. Among roughly 240,000 distinct CDR3 sequences listed, 7.5% to 9.5% were seen once. Sequenced sample: blood, either unsorted or a sorted T cell fraction (not recorded which). The receptors were gathered from a female donor with ankylosing spondylitis or in good health (not recorded which).

The table lists this clonotype with many counts. The chain combines TRBV18 with TRBJ2-7; the D gene is possibly TRBD1 (6 bases). The CDR3 contains 13 residues. Germline CDR1 KGHSH, CDR2 LQKENI. V was shortened by 3 bases and J by 7 bases, with 13 bases between the two germline ends. CDR3 amino acids: CASSPHRDGEQYF. Here the CDR3 DNA reads TGTGCCAGCTCACCTCACAGGGACGGAGAGCAGTACTTC.

The chain has TRBV30 and TRBJ1-1; D is possibly TRBD1 (5 bases). The CDR3 contains 13 residues. Germline V gene sequence: CDR1 GTSNPN, CDR2 SVGIG (reference sequence). The V gene lost 1 base and the J gene lost 1 base, with 7 bases spanning the gap. The CDR3 DNA reads TGTGCCTGGAGTGGGACATCGAACACTGAAGCTTTCTTT. Protein product: CAWSGTSNTEAFF.

In DNA, the CDR3 is TGTGCCAGCAGCCTCGGACAGGGCGAGACCTATGGCTACACCTTC. Protein product: CASSLGQGETYGYTF. The chain uses TRBV7-9 and TRBJ1-2; 8 positions agree with TRBD1. The V gene's germline CDR1 is SEHNR and CDR2 FQNEAQ (reference sequence). V dropped 5 bases and J dropped 4; count of bases not matched to a gene: 9. This CDR3 is built from 15 residues.

This clonotype was recorded a few times. This sequence joins TRBV12-3 or TRBV12-4 and TRBJ2-3, with D perhaps matching TRBD1 (6 bases). This CDR3 spans 14 amino acids. Trimming cost V 5 bases and J 2 bases, with 11 bases left between them. The CDR3 DNA reads as TGTGCCAGCAGTCTCAAGGGGGTCACAGATACGCAGTATTTT. Its protein is CASSLKGVTDTQYF.

This clonotype was seen repeatedly, ten times or more. This rearrangement joins TRBV28 to TRBJ2-5; D gene ambiguous. The ends were cut back, 2 bases at V and 4 bases at J, with 11 bases in the middle. CDR1 is MDHEN and CDR2 is SYDVKM in the germline V gene. The CDR3 extends over 14 amino acids. CDR3 sequence reads: CASSLPPNRETQYF. The CDR3 coding sequence is TGTGCCAGCAGTTTACCCCCGAATCGAGAGACCCAGTACTTC.

Ten or more counts support this clonotype. The chain carries TRBV21-1 and TRBJ1-1; the DNA was not used to check the table's D call, TRBD1. TRBV21-1 is recorded as a pseudogene. This CDR3 region has 14 residues. CDR3 in amino acids: CASSSDRVDGEAFF. In DNA form, the CDR3 reads TGTGCCAGCAGCAGCGACAGGGTAGACGGTGAAGCTTTCTTT.

Only a few counts were recorded for this clonotype. The chain carries TRBV5-6 and TRBJ2-7; D may match TRBD1 or TRBD2 (6 bases each). The ends were cut back, 5 bases at V and 3 bases at J, with 9 bases in the middle. The CDR3 length is 12 residues. The V gene's germline CDR1 is SGHDT and CDR2 YYEEEE. The CDR3 bases are TGTGCCAGCAGTAGGGGGGTCTACGAGCAGTACTTC. Protein: CASSRGVYEQYF.

This clonotype turned up a few times. V and J are TRBV18 and TRBJ2-3; 7 bases match TRBD1. V lost 3 bases, J lost 1 base, and 10 bases stayed unmatched. CDR1 and CDR2 from the germline V gene are KGHSH and LQKENI. The CDR3 covers 17 residues. CDR3 bases: TGTGCCAGCTCACCCAATCCCAGGGGGTCCGGCACAGATACGCAGTATTTT. Protein: CASSPNPRGSGTDTQYF. Full variable domain (rest looked up from reference TRBV18 and TRBJ2-3): NAGVMQNPRHLVRRRGQEARLRCSPMKGHSHVYWYRQLPEEGLKFMVYLQKENIIDESGMPKERFSAEFPKEGPSILRIQQVVRGDSAAYFCASSPNPRGSGTDTQYFGPGTRLTVL.

Worth noting for this clonotype: Being one base from a much bigger clone, this may be a read error. This chain links TRBV5-1 with TRBJ2-1; maybe TRBD2 (6 bases). CDR1 and CDR2 (germline): SGHRS, YFSETQ. The CDR3 contains 14 residues. CDR3 in amino acids: CASSAASAYNGQFF. CDR3 DNA: TGCGCCAGCAGCGCCGCTAGCGCCTACAATGGGCAGTTCTTC.

The sample holds many counts of this clonotype. CDR3 coding DNA: TGTGCCAGCAGCTGGACTAGCGTTGGCACAGATACGCAGTATTTT. Its protein product is CASSWTSVGTDTQYF. V and J are TRBV28 and TRBJ2-3; 9 nucleotides match TRBD2. CDR1 is MDHEN, CDR2 SYDVKM, per germline. This CDR3 has 15 residues. The ends lost 6 bases at V and 1 base at J; junction bases unmatched: 5.

At least ten counts were recorded for this clonotype. V and J are TRBV12-5 and TRBJ2-1, with 7 positions matching TRBD2. The CDR3 runs to 13 residues. The J segment lost 7 bases and the V segment lost 5 bases, leaving 5 bases of the junction unmatched. From germline, CDR1 is LGHNT and CDR2 FRNRAP. The CDR3 loop is CASGITGGNEQFF. Written as DNA, the CDR3 is TGTGCTAGTGGTATCACCGGGGGGAATGAGCAGTTCTTC.

This clonotype was observed many times. In DNA form, the CDR3 reads TGTGCCAGCAGTGAAGGGACAGGGGTAAATGAGCAGTTCTTC. It is translated as CASSEGTGVNEQFF. The V and J genes are TRBV6-1 and TRBJ2-1; 9 positions match TRBD1. Germline-derived CDR1 and CDR2 are MNHNS and SASEGT. This CDR3 has 14 amino acids. Germline trimming cut 1 base from V and 7 bases from J; bases unmatched to any gene: 2.

There are many counts of this clonotype. For the CDR3, the DNA is TGCAGTACGCAGGGACAGGGGTCCGGGGAGCTGTTTTTT. Translating gives CSTQGQGSGELFF. The V gene is TRBV29-1, the J gene TRBJ2-2; 10 bases map to TRBD1. Germline V gene lookup returns CDR1 SQVTM and CDR2 ANQGSEA. CDR3 length: 13 amino acids.

With regard to this clonotype: One end of the junction fails to match germline, which may point to a read error. The V call is TRBV10-3, the J call TRBJ2-7, with TRBD1 matching over 10 bases. From germline, CDR1 is ENHRY and CDR2 SYGVKD. This CDR3 spans 17 amino acids. The DNA of the CDR3 is TGTGCCATCAGTGAACCTGGACAGGGGGGGAGCTCCTACGCGCAGTACTTC. Translated, it gives CAISEPGQGGSSYAQYF.

In its sample, this clonotype was seen many times. The chain uses TRBV2 and TRBJ1-3, with a possible D match to TRBD1 (6 bases). Between the trimmed V and J ends, which lost 8 bases and 6 bases, there was a span of 11 bases. The CDR3 runs to 12 residues. Looked up from germline, CDR1 is SNHLY and CDR2 is FYNNEI. The CDR3 spells CASSTGANTIYF. The CDR3 DNA reads TGTGCCAGCTCGACGGGGGCAAACACCATATATTTT.